This TCR beta chain was sequenced in a study of T-cell memory formation after mild COVID-19. Whole-study findings and limits: Second-wave clones reaching peak frequency on day 37 lacked confirmed SARS-CoV-2 specificity.

CDR3 length equals 14 residues. The V gene's germline CDR1 is KGHSH and CDR2 LQKENI. V lost 1 base, J lost 4 bases, and 7 bases lay in between. This clonotype was seen a few times. Its antigen is still unknown. TCRdb processed the 5' RACE reads anew with MiXCR; each CDR3 protein has one entry. Here the sample spans about 400,000 distinct CDR3 sequences, 20% to 30% being singletons. The genes are TRBV18 and TRBJ1-4; D call uncertain. The TCR comes from an adult woman who had mild COVID-19 (a few samples of this study predate the infection). Cell type and time point are not known. Sequenced material: PBMCs or a T cell subset sorted from them (not recorded which). The CDR3 DNA is TGTGCCAGCTCACCACAGGAGAATAATGAAAAACTGTTTTTT. Translating gives CASSPQENNEKLFF.